The 5 T cell receptor beta chains below were found in one sample sequenced in a study of technical replicates of blood from a few donors. Repertoires were generated with immunoSEQ multiplex PCR, while TCRdb's copy carries only in-frame clones and drops some. The data show approximately 52,000 clones, just over 85% seen once. The sequencing sample was made of PBMCs. All receptors derive from a human donor in good health. Some clones in this sample may be carry-over from other donors' samples.

The chain couples TRBV14 to TRBJ1-1, with D possibly matching TRBD1 (6 bases). Trimming stripped 5 bases from V and 1 base from J, with 11 bases between. The length of the CDR3 is 14 residues. CDR1 SGHDN and CDR2 FVKESK come from the germline V gene. The CDR3 here is CASSSRDKNTEAFF. The CDR3 nucleotides read TGTGCCAGCAGCTCCCGGGACAAGAACACTGAAGCTTTCTTT.

V usage is TRBV4-1 and J usage is TRBJ2-7; 7 bases match TRBD2. Trimming at V came to 0 bases and at J to 3 bases, leaving 5 bases not matched to a gene. Germline-derived CDR1 and CDR2 are MGHRA and YSYEKL. This CDR3 comprises 15 residues. Here the CDR3 reads CASSQEGLGDYEQYF. Written as DNA, the CDR3 is TGCGCCAGCAGCCAAGAAGGACTAGGGGACTACGAGCAGTACTTC.

This clone showed up just a few times. The CDR3 DNA follows: TGCGCCAGCAGCCTAGGGACAGGGGGAAACACCATATATTTT. Translating gives CASSLGTGGNTIYF. The V and J genes are TRBV5-1 and TRBJ1-3; 9 bases are a match to TRBD1. J gave up 4 bases and V 4 bases, and 3 bases lay outside the gene matches. The CDR3 spans 14 residues. Per germline, CDR1 SGHRS and CDR2 YFSETQ.

This clone was counted between two and nine times. This sequence joins TRBV7-9 and TRBJ2-7, with 7 bases identical to TRBD1. The trim removed 3 bases at V and 0 bases at J, leaving 2 bases unmatched. Germline V gene lookup returns CDR1 SEHNR and CDR2 FQNEAQ (reference sequence). The CDR3 has 14 residues. This CDR3 is CASSLGQNSYEQYF. CDR3 DNA sequence: TGTGCCAGCAGCTTGGGACAGAACTCCTACGAGCAGTACTTC.

The V gene is TRBV29-1, the J gene TRBJ1-1, with D possibly matching TRBD1 (5 bases). Germline values: CDR1 SQVTM, CDR2 ANQGSEA. The CDR3 totals 14 residues. The ends were cut back, 6 bases at V and 5 bases at J, with 19 bases in the middle. Here the CDR3 reads CSVTPTGVGTEAFF. DNA for the CDR3: TGCAGCGTAACACCGACGGGGGTTGGAACTGAAGCTTTCTTT. The whole variable domain, filled in from reference TRBV29-1 and TRBJ1-1, reads SAVISQKPSRDICQRGTSLTIQCQVDSQVTMMFWYRQQPGQSLTLIATANQGSEATYESGFVIDKFPISRPNLTFSTLTVSNMSPEDSSIYLCSVTPTGVGTEAFFGQGTRLTVV.